This is a list of T cell receptor beta chains from one sample in a study of radiotherapy plus CTLA-4 blockade in lung cancer. Clones were sequenced by immunoSEQ multiplex PCR, and TCRdb holds only the in-frame ones, with some missing. The table records around 37,000 clones, 72% of them present only once. Specimen: peripheral blood, collected from a patient treated with radiotherapy plus ipilimumab. All receptors derive from a human donor with non-small cell lung cancer who had stable disease on radiotherapy plus ipilimumab. Both conserved end residues are trimmed from each CDR3. Each record gives: V gene, J gene, CDR3 protein.

v_gene: TRBV29-1
j_gene: TRBJ1-2
CDR3aa: SVESDGEGITYGYT

v_gene: TRBV19
j_gene: TRBJ1-1
CDR3aa: ASSPSWAGGNTEAF

v_gene: TRBV12-5
j_gene: TRBJ2-2
CDR3aa: ASGFRTSGANTGELF

v_gene: TRBV11-2
j_gene: TRBJ2-3
CDR3aa: ASSLGSRQGTTDTQY

v_gene: TRBV4-2
j_gene: .
CDR3aa: ASSLGRDRPYEQY

v_gene: TRBV6-5
j_gene: TRBJ1-5
CDR3aa: ASSYRTGNQPQH

v_gene: TRBV29-1
j_gene: TRBJ2-7
CDR3aa: SARLRQGGSYEQY

v_gene: TRBV7-8
j_gene: TRBJ2-4
CDR3aa: ASSLVLAGGEQNIQY

v_gene: TRBV5-1
j_gene: TRBJ2-3
CDR3aa: ASSLVTSGGLGDTQY

v_gene: TRBV5-4
j_gene: TRBJ2-3
CDR3aa: ASKRGGVDTQY

v_gene: TRBV5-1
j_gene: TRBJ2-7
CDR3aa: ASSLAGQAAHEQY

v_gene: TRBV5-1
j_gene: TRBJ2-7
CDR3aa: ASSLGLAGREQY

v_gene: TRBV5-1
j_gene: TRBJ2-7
CDR3aa: ASSSRSGFHEQY

v_gene: TRBV27
j_gene: TRBJ2-5
CDR3aa: ASSLQGGRRETQY

v_gene: TRBV2
j_gene: TRBJ2-2
CDR3aa: ASRETGELF

v_gene: TRBV5-6
j_gene: TRBJ2-3
CDR3aa: ASSVQLAGKADTQY

v_gene: TRBV19
j_gene: TRBJ1-5
CDR3aa: ASSKGQGTGNQPQH

v_gene: TRBV5-6
j_gene: TRBJ1-1
CDR3aa: ASSWRVGINTEAF

v_gene: TRBV28
j_gene: TRBJ2-6
CDR3aa: ASRQGGTSGANVLT

v_gene: TRBV5-1
j_gene: TRBJ2-2
CDR3aa: ASSVQEVGELF

v_gene: TRBV7-2
j_gene: TRBJ2-3
CDR3aa: ASSFSPGTDTQY

v_gene: TRBV28
j_gene: TRBJ1-5
CDR3aa: ASIRGLSNQPQH

v_gene: TRBV30
j_gene: TRBJ1-2
CDR3aa: AWSPFSGDISFLGGGYT

v_gene: TRBV5-1
j_gene: TRBJ2-5
CDR3aa: ASSLVGWVETQY

v_gene: TRBV9
j_gene: TRBJ1-5
CDR3aa: ASSVGGGRNQPQH

v_gene: TRBV27
j_gene: TRBJ1-6
CDR3aa: ASRERGSPLH

v_gene: TRBV7-6
j_gene: TRBJ2-7
CDR3aa: ASSLMDRGLNEQY

v_gene: TRBV7-2
j_gene: TRBJ1-6
CDR3aa: ASSSLPGSGSPLH

v_gene: TRBV4-1
j_gene: TRBJ1-4
CDR3aa: ASSLAYTSEKLF